This T cell receptor (beta chain) was captured by sequencing in a study of beta chain features in type 1 diabetes. General study findings and limits: Type 1 diabetes patients had moderately but significantly shorter TCRB CDR3s in all four CD4+ subsets. Any PCR bias toward short templates would affect both groups alike. Patients' naive, central memory and regulatory TCRB repertoires appeared more alike than those of healthy donors. Diminished insertions and augmented deletions at VDJ junctions characterized type 1 diabetes patients.

About this clone itself: Its specificity is unknown.

CD4+ cells of the naive, central memory, regulatory and stem cell-like memory types were sorted via CD45RO/CCR7/CD25/CD127/CD95/CD27. What was sequenced were expressed TCRB transcripts, since all of the isolated RNA had been reverse transcribed. Sequencing was performed with immunoSEQ multiplex PCR; in TCRdb, only in-frame clones are kept and a portion is missing. The table lists about 650,000 clones, roughly 12% of them singletons. This TCR derives from a man aged 25-40 years with type 1 diabetes. Sequencing input: naive CD4+ T cells from blood.

Here the CDR3 reads CASSQETSGEGETQYF. The CDR3 nucleotides are TGTGCCAGCAGTCAAGAGACTAGCGGGGAGGGGGAGACCCAGTACTTC. The chain has TRBV2 and TRBJ2-5; 11 bases align to TRBD2. This CDR3 has 16 amino acids. V lost 5 bases, J lost 5 bases, and 10 bases stayed unmatched. Per the germline V gene, CDR1 is SNHLY and CDR2 is FYNNEI.